This T cell receptor (beta chain) was found in a study of long-term antiretroviral therapy in people with HIV. The ends lost 8 bases at V and 6 bases at J; junction bases unmatched: 6. The CDR3 extends over 12 amino acids. Germline V gene data show CDR1 as GTSNPN and CDR2 as SVGIG (reference sequence). This clone was detected once. Run at survey level, the immunoSEQ assay was version v3.0. The assay was immunoSEQ multiplex PCR, and TCRdb's table has in-frame clones only and misses some. The sample consists of 20,000 to 25,000 clones, about 72% of them appearing once. Sequenced here: unsorted PBMCs, sampled approximately 1.8 years before starting antiretroviral therapy. The source is a woman aged 40 to 50 with HIV. The chain is built from TRBV30 and TRBJ2-2; 7 bases are shared with TRBD2. The CDR3 DNA sequence: TGTGCCGTCCACCGGGAGGCCGGGGAGCTGTTTTTT. Residues: CAVHREAGELFF.